Shown below are 5 T cell receptor beta chains from a single sample sequenced in a study of shared clonotypes between healthy human individuals. This table comes from immunoSEQ multiplex PCR, and its TCRdb copy is limited to in-frame clones, with some not included. The table has roughly 410,000 clones, 96% seen once. The specimen sequenced was memory CD8+ T cells sorted from blood. Subset described: CD45RO+ cells pooled with CCR7-negative TemRA cells. The receptors derive from a man aged 25-45 years in good health.

This chain uses TRBV28 with TRBJ1-1; 8 bases align to TRBD1. CDR3 length: 14 residues. V was clipped by 6 bases and J by 7 bases; unmatched bases: 10. CDR1 is MDHEN, CDR2 SYDVKM, per germline. The CDR3 DNA reads as TGTGCCAGCAGCAACAGGGGGACGGTGCTTGAAGCTTTCTTT. Protein product: CASSNRGTVLEAFF.

The rearrangement uses TRBV2 and TRBJ2-2; TRBD1 agrees at 7 bases. The germline CDR1 and CDR2 sequences are SNHLY and FYNNEI. This CDR3 has 15 amino acids. J lost 2 bases, V lost 8 bases, and 8 bases had no gene match. CDR3 bases: TGTGCCAGCGAAACCAAGGGGGCCAACACCGGGGAGCTGTTTTTT. Encoded protein: CASETKGANTGELFF.

This chain joins TRBV4-1 and TRBJ1-1, with 9 nucleotides matching TRBD1. Germline V gene data show CDR1 as MGHRA and CDR2 as YSYEKL. CDR3 length: 15 amino acids. Germline trimming cut 5 bases from V and 4 bases from J; bases unmatched to any gene: 8. CDR3 sequence reads: CASSYPGQGITEAFF. Here the CDR3 DNA reads TGCGCCAGCAGCTACCCGGGACAGGGAATCACTGAAGCTTTCTTT.

On this clone: Other DNA sequences in this specimen translate into the identical CDR3. J is TRBJ2-7 and V is TRBV30; 8 bases are a match to TRBD1. CDR3 length: 12 amino acids. After removal of 3 bases from V and 4 bases from J, the junction contained 2 bases not matched to a gene. Germline V lookup: CDR1 GTSNPN, CDR2 SVGIG (reference sequence). DNA for the CDR3: TGTGCCTGGAGAACAGGGGGGTACGAGCAGTACTTC. It is translated as CAWRTGGYEQYF.

In this sample, this clone turned up a few times. The CDR3 reads CASSGGYTF. In DNA form, the CDR3 reads TGTGCCAGCAGTGGGGGCTACACCTTC. This rearrangement joins TRBV2 to TRBJ1-2; no clear D. Trimming took 4 bases from V and 8 from J, leaving 2 bases between them. Germline CDR1 is SNHLY and CDR2 is FYNNEI. The CDR3 has 9 amino acids.